What follows are 27 T cell receptor beta chains derived from one specimen sequenced in a study of cytomegalovirus exposure and HLA in healthy donors. This table comes from immunoSEQ multiplex PCR, and its TCRdb copy is limited to in-frame clones, with some not included. The table lists 120,000 to 150,000 clones, around 90% of them singletons, with 8.5% to 9.5% in the top ten. Sequenced sample: PBMCs. The receptor source for this set is a man in his late teens or twenties in good health and CMV-seropositive.

The genes are TRBV19 and TRBJ1-6; D is undetermined. CDR3 length equals 13 residues. Trimming took 1 base from V and 10 from J, leaving 8 bases between them. Looked up from germline, CDR1 is LNHDA and CDR2 is SQIVND (reference sequence). The CDR3 loop reads CASSIADTSPLHF. CDR3 nucleotides: TGTGCCAGTAGTATAGCAGATACATCACCCCTCCACTTT.

This chain joins TRBV30 and TRBJ1-6; the D is unclear. The CDR3 covers 13 residues. Germline values: CDR1 GTSNPN, CDR2 SVGIG (reference sequence). V was clipped by 0 bases and J by 4 bases, with 4 bases between them. CDR3 amino acids: CAWSVLYNSPLHF. The CDR3 bases are TGTGCCTGGAGTGTACTGTATAATTCACCCCTCCACTTT.

This clone was observed a few times. V is TRBV19 and J is TRBJ1-2, with 12 bases matching TRBD1. Per the germline V gene, CDR1 is LNHDA and CDR2 is SQIVND (reference sequence). The J segment lost 5 bases and the V segment lost 6 bases, leaving 4 bases of the junction unmatched. This CDR3 spans 14 amino acids. DNA for the CDR3: TGTGCCAGTAGGCCGGGACAGGGGGCGTATGGCTACACCTTC. Translated: CASRPGQGAYGYTF.

This clone was observed a single time. The gene calls are TRBV4-1 and TRBJ2-1; no clear D gene. Trimming took off 2 bases at V and 6 bases at J, with 8 bases between the two ends. The CDR3 runs 13 residues. Germline-derived CDR1 and CDR2 are MGHRA and YSYEKL. CDR3 nucleotides: TGCGCCAGCAGCCAAAAGAGTGCCAATGAGCAGTTCTTC. It encodes CASSQKSANEQFF.

The CDR3 is CASSADRQGFEQYF. CDR3 bases: TGTGCCAGCAGTGCGGACCGACAGGGGTTCGAGCAGTACTTC. This chain connects TRBV6-1 to TRBJ2-7; 8 nucleotides agree with TRBD1. The CDR3 loop spans 14 amino acids. V dropped 4 bases and J dropped 6; count of bases not matched to a gene: 8. Looked up from germline, CDR1 is MNHNS and CDR2 is SASEGT.

This sequence joins TRBV10-3 and TRBJ1-1, with a possible D match to TRBD1 (5 bases). Trimming pared 3 bases from V and 4 bases from J, leaving 12 bases between. CDR3 length equals 14 residues. Germline V lookup: CDR1 ENHRY, CDR2 SYGVKD. CDR3 in amino acids: CAISEWGVSTEAFF. In DNA, the CDR3 is TGTGCCATCAGTGAATGGGGGGTCAGCACTGAAGCTTTCTTT.

This rearrangement joins TRBV5-1 to TRBJ2-1; 8 bases are shared with TRBD2. Germline loops: CDR1 SGHRS, CDR2 YFSETQ. V dropped 3 bases and J dropped 0; count of bases not matched to a gene: 8. CDR3 length: 17 residues. For the CDR3, the DNA is TGCGCCAGCAGCTGGTCCCCGGGACTAGACTCCTACAATGAGCAGTTCTTC. It encodes CASSWSPGLDSYNEQFF.

In nucleotides, the CDR3 is TGCGCCAGCAGGAATACAGGTCCGAACACTGAAGCTTTCTTT. Translation: CASRNTGPNTEAFF. The J gene is TRBJ1-1, the V gene TRBV5-1, with a possible D match to TRBD1 (5 bases). V dropped 5 bases and J dropped 1 base, with 12 bases sitting between them. Per the germline V gene, CDR1 is SGHRS and CDR2 is YFSETQ. This CDR3 region has 14 residues.

V is TRBV7-6 and J is TRBJ2-7; 8 nucleotides align to TRBD1. CDR1 and CDR2 (germline): SGHVS, FNYEAQ. CDR3 length: 13 amino acids. The ends lost 5 bases at V and 5 bases at J; junction bases unmatched: 5. CDR3 in DNA: TGTGCCAGCAGCCCCCGGACAGGGAACGAGCAGTACTTC. As protein: CASSPRTGNEQYF.

The V gene is TRBV28, the J gene TRBJ1-5; 11 bases fit TRBD1. The length of the CDR3 is 15 residues. Trimming at V came to 5 bases and at J to 6 bases, leaving 6 bases not matched to a gene. Germline V gene sequence: CDR1 MDHEN, CDR2 SYDVKM. The CDR3 sequence: CASSPGQGASQPQHF. CDR3 in DNA: TGTGCCAGCAGTCCTGGACAGGGGGCGAGTCAGCCCCAGCATTTT.

V is TRBV7-2 and J is TRBJ2-1; 11 nucleotides align to TRBD2. This CDR3 has 14 amino acids. CDR1 is SGHTA and CDR2 is FQGNSA in the germline V gene. J lost 15 bases, V lost 5 bases, and 12 bases had no gene match. The CDR3 DNA reads TGTGCCAGCAGCCCGGGGACTAGCGGCCCCCCTGGGTTCTTC. Its protein product is CASSPGTSGPPGFF.

This clone appeared once. The chain couples TRBV5-1 to TRBJ2-7; TRBD1 matches 7 bases. Germline lookup yields CDR1 SGHRS and CDR2 YFSETQ. This CDR3 has 15 residues. V was clipped by 1 base and J by 4 bases; unmatched bases: 8. For the CDR3, the DNA is TGCGCCAGCAGCTTGATCCCCGGGACAGAGTACGAGCAGTACTTC. Protein: CASSLIPGTEYEQYF.

The rearrangement uses TRBV6-1 and TRBJ1-3, with 7 bases lining up with TRBD1. This CDR3 spans 13 amino acids. V shed 7 bases, J shed 2 bases, and the junction held 2 bases outside the gene matches. The germline gives CDR1 MNHNS, CDR2 SASEGT. The chain's CDR3 is CASKQGTGNTIYF. The CDR3 nucleotides read TGTGCCAGCAAACAGGGGACTGGAAACACCATATATTTT.

The chain joins TRBV6-1 to TRBJ2-5; D ambiguous. V gave up 6 bases and J gave up 4 bases, with 15 bases separating them. The CDR3 totals 14 residues. Germline CDR1 and CDR2: MNHNS and SASEGT. This chain's CDR3 is CASRLGLEAETQYF. CDR3 bases: TGTGCCAGCAGGTTGGGTTTAGAGGCAGAGACCCAGTACTTC.

The chain joins TRBV7-9 to TRBJ2-2; 7 nucleotides align to TRBD1. J gave up 2 bases and V 5 bases, and 11 bases lay outside the gene matches. The germline V gene encodes CDR1 SEHNR and CDR2 FQNEAQ (reference sequence). The CDR3 loop spans 17 amino acids. CDR3 nucleotides: TGTGCCAGCAGCACCAGGGGTGAGGGGGCCAACACCGGGGAGCTGTTTTTT. Translation gives CASSTRGEGANTGELFF.

The chain carries TRBV5-1 and TRBJ2-7; 12 bases align to TRBD2. This CDR3 is built from 17 residues. Germline CDR1 SGHRS, CDR2 YFSETQ. After removal of 6 bases from V and 5 bases from J, the junction contained 15 bases not matched to a gene. CDR3 protein: CASTQTSGSKYQDEQYF. CDR3 coding DNA: TGCGCCAGCACTCAGACTAGCGGGAGTAAATATCAGGACGAGCAGTACTTC.

The genes are TRBV6-6 and TRBJ2-3; the D gene is possibly TRBD1 (5 bases). The CDR3 has 15 residues. CDR1 and CDR2 (germline): MNHNY, SVGAGI (reference sequence). Trimming took off 7 bases at V and 2 bases at J, with 16 bases between the two ends. CDR3 region: CASNRGLADTDTQYF. As DNA, the CDR3 is TGTGCCAGCAATAGGGGTTTGGCGGACACAGATACGCAGTATTTT.

This clone was observed once. V gene TRBV4-1 combines with J gene TRBJ2-1; D is possibly TRBD2 (6 bases). The length of the CDR3 is 17 residues. V lost 0 bases and J lost 3, with 15 bases in between. Germline V gene data show CDR1 as MGHRA and CDR2 as YSYEKL. The CDR3 coding sequence is TGCGCCAGCAGCCAAGATGGCTTAGGGACTTTCTACAATGAGCAGTTCTTC. This translates into CASSQDGLGTFYNEQFF.

The rearrangement uses TRBV7-2 and TRBJ2-5, with 7 positions matching TRBD1. This CDR3 is 14 amino acids long. V gave up 5 bases and J gave up 5 bases; unmatched junction bases: 8. Germline loops: CDR1 SGHTA, CDR2 FQGNSA. The CDR3 DNA sequence: TGTGCCAGCAGCCGGCGACAGGGAAGGGAGACCCAGTACTTC. It specifies CASSRRQGRETQYF.

This rearrangement joins TRBV10-1 to TRBJ2-3, with 10 bases that match TRBD1. Germline-derived CDR1 and CDR2 are WNHNN and SYGVQD (reference sequence). The trim removed 3 bases at V and 5 bases at J, leaving 8 bases unmatched. The CDR3 has 16 amino acids. The CDR3 DNA reads as TGCGCCAGCAGTGAAGCGGGACAGGGGAGGCGAGATACGCAGTATTTT. It specifies CASSEAGQGRRDTQYF.

The chain links TRBV5-4 to TRBJ1-3; TRBD1 aligns across 7 bases. The junction had 13 bases not matched to a gene; V was cut back by 4 bases and J by 0 bases. This CDR3 is built from 18 residues. Germline assignment: CDR1 SGHNT and CDR2 YYREEE (reference sequence). CDR3 region: CASSTAPGQRNSGNTIYF. DNA of the CDR3: TGTGCCAGCAGCACGGCGCCGGGACAGAGAAACTCTGGAAACACCATATATTTT.

The chain combines TRBV29-1 with TRBJ1-2; possible D gene TRBD1, 5 bases. This CDR3 comprises 13 residues. The germline gives CDR1 SQVTM, CDR2 ANQGSEA. V was clipped by 3 bases and J by 8 bases, with 16 bases between them. The CDR3 is CSVDSGAPEGYTF. CDR3 bases: TGCAGCGTTGATAGTGGGGCGCCGGAAGGCTACACCTTC.

The chain employs TRBV2 and TRBJ2-6; D remains ambiguous. The length of the CDR3 is 16 residues. The V gene's germline CDR1 is SNHLY and CDR2 FYNNEI. Trimming took 3 bases from V and 3 from J, leaving 12 bases between them. CDR3 residues: CASSDPDFFGANVLTF. Written as DNA, the CDR3 is TGTGCCAGCAGTGACCCCGACTTTTTTGGGGCCAACGTCCTGACTTTC.

The genes are TRBV7-9 and TRBJ2-5, with 7 bases that match TRBD1. The CDR3 runs 15 residues. Trimming removed 6 bases from V and 5 bases from J; junction bases left unmatched: 12. Germline V gene sequence: CDR1 SEHNR, CDR2 FQNEAQ (reference sequence). The CDR3 bases are TGTGCCAGCAGGGACAATCAGGGGGTGAGGGAGACCCAGTACTTC. This encodes CASRDNQGVRETQYF.

The chain employs TRBV18 and TRBJ2-3; tentative D call: TRBD1 (6 bases). In germline, CDR1 is KGHSH, CDR2 LQKENI. V shed 3 bases and J shed 6 bases, with 19 bases lying between them. CDR3 length: 16 amino acids. The CDR3 reads CASSPVGALSADTQYF. Here the CDR3 DNA reads TGTGCCAGCTCACCGGTGGGGGCCCTCTCAGCGGATACGCAGTATTTT.

The CDR3 protein is CASSELTSRNQPQHF. The CDR3 DNA is TGTGCCAGCAGTGAGCTGACCAGCAGGAATCAGCCCCAGCATTTT. The chain joins TRBV2 to TRBJ1-5; no clear D gene. The CDR3 runs to 15 residues. The V gene's germline CDR1 is SNHLY and CDR2 FYNNEI. V was shortened by 3 bases and J by 4 bases, with 13 bases between the two germline ends. Drawing the rest from reference TRBV2 and TRBJ1-5, the complete variable domain is EPEVTQTPSHQVTQMGQEVILRCVPISNHLYFYWYRQILGQKVEFLVSFYNNEISEKSEIFDDQFSVERPDGSNFTLKIRSTKLEDSAMYFCASSELTSRNQPQHFGDGTRLSIL.

The chain uses TRBV9 and TRBJ2-2; 8 bases are shared with TRBD1. Germline loops: CDR1 SGDLS, CDR2 YYNGEE. The CDR3 is made up of 13 amino acids. J gave up 6 bases and V 4 bases, and 2 bases lay outside the gene matches. The CDR3 spells CASSKQGAGELFF. The CDR3 DNA sequence: TGTGCCAGCAGCAAACAGGGGGCCGGGGAGCTGTTTTTT.